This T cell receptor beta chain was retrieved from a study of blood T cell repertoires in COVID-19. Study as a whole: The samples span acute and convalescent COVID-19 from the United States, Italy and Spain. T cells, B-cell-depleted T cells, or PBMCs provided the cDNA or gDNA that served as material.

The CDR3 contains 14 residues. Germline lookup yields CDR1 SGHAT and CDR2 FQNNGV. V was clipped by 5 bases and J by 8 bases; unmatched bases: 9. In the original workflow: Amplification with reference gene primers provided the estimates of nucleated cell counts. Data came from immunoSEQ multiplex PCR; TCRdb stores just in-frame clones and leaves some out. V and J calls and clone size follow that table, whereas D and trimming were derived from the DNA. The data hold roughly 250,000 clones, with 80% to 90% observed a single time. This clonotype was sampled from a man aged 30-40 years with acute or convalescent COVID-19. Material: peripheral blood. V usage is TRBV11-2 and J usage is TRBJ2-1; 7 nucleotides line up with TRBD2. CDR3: CASSSETSYDEQFF. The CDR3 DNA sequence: TGTGCCAGCAGCAGTGAGACTAGCTATGATGAGCAGTTCTTC.